The 7 T cell receptor beta chains below all came from one sample that was sequenced in a study of T cells in Graves' hyperthyroidism and ophthalmopathy. RNA transcripts yielded amplified TCR beta CDR3 regions. A set of HTBI primers served as the primers for a first-round RT-PCR of the TCR CDR3. Via MiXCR, TCRdb re-called the multiplex PCR reads, giving one row per CDR3 protein. Of about 610,000 distinct CDR3 sequences detected, just over 45% appear once; the ten largest clones hold roughly 8.2%. Sequenced input: peripheral blood or thyroid tissue (not recorded which). These receptors originate from a young woman with Graves' hyperthyroidism.

The CDR3 sequence is CSASYRVSPEAFF. The CDR3 DNA sequence: TGCAGTGCTAGCTACAGGGTGAGCCCTGAAGCTTTCTTT. This chain links TRBV20-1 with TRBJ1-1, with D maybe TRBD1 (6 bases). Trimming removed 3 bases at V and 6 bases at J, with 14 bases between. Germline V lookup: CDR1 DFQATT, CDR2 SNEGSKA (reference sequence). The CDR3 is 13 residues long.

This clonotype was found a few times. CDR3 amino acids: CSARSGTEAFF. In DNA form, the CDR3 reads TGCAGTGCTAGATCCGGGACTGAAGCTTTCTTT. The J gene is TRBJ1-1, the V gene TRBV20-1; D is undetermined. Trimming pared 2 bases from V and 5 bases from J, leaving 6 bases between. This CDR3 contains 11 residues. Germline lookup yields CDR1 DFQATT and CDR2 SNEGSKA (reference sequence).

This rearrangement joins TRBV7-9 to TRBJ2-2; D unresolved. Germline CDR1 reads SEHNR; CDR2 reads FQNEAQ (reference sequence). The CDR3 sequence is 17 residues long. V was clipped by 4 bases and J by 4 bases, with 19 bases between them. CDR3 in amino acids: CASSYKVRRWITGELFF. The CDR3 bases are TGTGCCAGCAGCTACAAAGTTAGGAGATGGATCACCGGGGAGCTGTTTTTT.

The V and J genes are TRBV20-1 and TRBJ1-2; D call uncertain. The CDR3 has 11 residues. Germline assignment: CDR1 DFQATT and CDR2 SNEGSKA (reference sequence). Trimming left V 6 bases short and J 8 bases short, with 13 bases between. Here the CDR3 reads CSAEDGGGYTF. The CDR3 DNA reads as TGCAGTGCCGAGGACGGCGGGGGCTACACCTTC.

Comments on this clonotype: A much more abundant neighbour one base away suggests this may be a read error. This chain uses TRBV11-1 with TRBJ2-7, with 8 bases identical to TRBD2. The junction had 11 bases not matched to a gene; V was cut back by 6 bases and J by 4 bases. CDR3 size: 15 residues. CDR1 is SGHAT, CDR2 FQDESV, per germline (reference sequence). The CDR3 nucleotides are TGTGCCAGCAGTGCGCGAGGGACTAGTATATACGAGCAGTACTTC. Translating it yields CASSARGTSIYEQYF.

In its sample, this clonotype was seen many times. The V gene is TRBV5-1, the J gene TRBJ2-5; possible D gene TRBD2, 5 bases. The CDR3 totals 15 residues. The V end was cut by 2 bases, the J end by 1 base, with 12 bases between. CDR1 and CDR2 from the germline V gene are SGHRS and YFSETQ. This chain's CDR3 is CASSFSGRTQETQYF. In DNA, the CDR3 is TGCGCCAGCAGCTTTTCTGGGAGAACCCAAGAGACCCAGTACTTC.

The chain carries TRBV12-3 or TRBV12-4 and TRBJ2-3; the D is unclear. V lost 7 bases, J lost 2 bases, and 13 bases lay in between. The CDR3 contains 14 residues. The CDR3 DNA is TGTGCCAGCACCTTCGCGGAGCCCACAGATACGCAGTATTTT. Translated, it gives CASTFAEPTDTQYF.